One sample yielded the 26 T cell receptor beta chains listed below, sequenced in a study of shared T cell receptors in the human thymus. The protocol was immunoSEQ multiplex PCR, while the TCRdb copy is restricted to in-frame clones and leaves out a portion. The table includes about 660,000 clones, over 75% detected once. These data also featured in a second study, about human thymus T cells.

The sample taken for sequencing was thymocytes. Receptors were obtained from a boy less than two years old with a congenital heart defect.

J is TRBJ2-1 and V is TRBV28; no reliable D call. Germline V gene sequence: CDR1 MDHEN, CDR2 SYDVKM. V dropped 6 bases and J dropped 5 bases, with 2 bases sitting between them. This CDR3 spans 10 amino acids. The CDR3 DNA sequence: TGTGCCAGCAGCAACAATGAGCAGTTCTTC. Amino acids: CASSNNEQFF.

The chain is built from TRBV28 and TRBJ2-3; 7 bases are a match to TRBD2. Germline CDR1 and CDR2: MDHEN and SYDVKM. The CDR3 is made up of 18 amino acids. V lost 4 bases and J lost 0; bases outside the gene matches: 13. CDR3 loop: CASSSSVGTILSTDTQYF. DNA of the CDR3: TGTGCCAGCAGTTCCAGCGTCGGGACTATATTGAGCACAGATACGCAGTATTTT.

This chain joins TRBV6-4 and TRBJ1-1; the D gene is possibly TRBD1 (6 bases). Germline-derived CDR1 and CDR2 are MRHNA and SNTAGT. This CDR3 comprises 15 residues. Between the trimmed V and J ends, which lost 7 bases and 5 bases, there was a span of 20 bases. This CDR3 is CASTARQVRGTEAFF. In nucleotides, the CDR3 is TGTGCCAGCACAGCTAGACAGGTCCGCGGAACTGAAGCTTTCTTT.

The rearrangement uses TRBV11-3 and TRBJ2-1; TRBD2 matches at 11 bases. V lost 4 bases and J lost 8; bases outside the gene matches: 16. Germline V gives CDR1 SGHNT, CDR2 YENEEA. The CDR3 sequence is 18 residues long. The chain's CDR3 is CASSSTGTSGPGNDEQFF. In DNA, the CDR3 is TGTGCCAGCAGCTCTACCGGGACTAGCGGCCCAGGTAACGATGAGCAGTTCTTC.

The chain carries TRBV30 and TRBJ1-1, with 8 bases identical to TRBD1. V lost 0 bases to trimming and J lost 1 base; unmatched junction nucleotides: 4. The CDR3 consists of 15 residues. Germline V lookup: CDR1 GTSNPN, CDR2 SVGIG (reference sequence). The CDR3 DNA sequence: TGTGCCTGGAGTGTGGCCAGGGGGCCGAACACTGAAGCTTTCTTT. Translated, it gives CAWSVARGPNTEAFF.

V gene TRBV11-2 combines with J gene TRBJ2-7, with a weak D call TRBD2 (6 bases). This CDR3 region has 15 residues. Trimming took off 2 bases at V and 3 bases at J, with 14 bases between the two ends. Per the germline V gene, CDR1 is SGHAT and CDR2 is FQNNGV. The CDR3 sequence: CASSLSGEGGYEQYF. The CDR3 DNA is TGTGCCAGCAGCTTATCGGGGGAAGGCGGCTACGAGCAGTACTTC.

This clone occurred a few times. The chain carries TRBV6-5 and TRBJ2-7; no clear D. V was shortened by 5 bases and J by 2 bases, with 4 bases between the two germline ends. The CDR3 spans 11 residues. Per the germline V gene, CDR1 is MNHEY and CDR2 is SVGAGI. CDR3 in amino acids: CASSSPYEQYF. The CDR3 region has the DNA TGTGCCAGCAGTAGCCCCTACGAGCAGTACTTC.

For the CDR3, the DNA is TGTGCCAGCAGCTCAGACAGGGGCCGGTACGAGCAGTACTTC. This sequence encodes CASSSDRGRYEQYF. This chain uses TRBV7-9 with TRBJ2-5; TRBD1 agrees at 8 bases. The end of the DNA aligns better with TRBJ2-7, so the J call may be wrong. Germline assignment: CDR1 SEHNR and CDR2 FQNEAQ (reference sequence). This CDR3 is built from 14 residues.

The V call is TRBV7-9, the J call TRBJ2-1; 14 positions match TRBD2. V lost 2 bases, J lost 8 bases, and 8 bases stayed unmatched. There are 17 residues in the CDR3. Germline V gives CDR1 SEHNR, CDR2 FQNEAQ (reference sequence). The CDR3 reads CASSLRATSGRAYEQFF. The CDR3, as DNA: TGTGCCAGCAGCTTACGCGCGACTAGCGGGAGGGCCTATGAGCAGTTCTTC.

The genes are TRBV13 and TRBJ1-2; D unresolved. There are 13 residues in the CDR3. Germline CDR1 and CDR2: PRHDT and FYEKMQ (reference sequence). V was clipped by 5 bases and J by 5 bases, with 12 bases between them. The CDR3 protein is CASSRKPGYGYTF. CDR3 nucleotide sequence: TGTGCCAGCAGCCGCAAACCGGGTTATGGCTACACCTTC.

This chain's CDR3 is CASSESGRRYEQYF. CDR3 DNA sequence: TGCGCCAGCAGTGAGTCGGGCCGCCGGTACGAGCAGTACTTC. The chain links TRBV10-2 to TRBJ2-7; no clear D. Trimming removed 0 bases at V and 4 bases at J, with 10 bases between. This CDR3 is 14 amino acids long. Germline V gene lookup returns CDR1 WSHSY and CDR2 SAAADI.

The chain links TRBV27 to TRBJ2-1; 13 positions agree with TRBD2. Germline CDR1 reads MNHEY; CDR2 reads SMNVEV (reference sequence). This CDR3 is built from 18 residues. V was clipped by 5 bases and J by 4 bases; unmatched bases: 11. Here the CDR3 reads CASSHRGGTSGKYNEQFF. DNA of the CDR3: TGTGCCAGCAGTCACAGGGGGGGGACTAGCGGGAAGTACAATGAGCAGTTCTTC.

This chain joins TRBV2 and TRBJ2-7; D not certain. V was pared by 0 bases and J by 2 bases, with 8 bases between. The CDR3 extends over 14 amino acids. Germline lookup yields CDR1 SNHLY and CDR2 FYNNEI. In DNA, the CDR3 is TGTGCCAGCAGTGAAGCGAAAGAGGCCTACGAGCAGTACTTC. Residues: CASSEAKEAYEQYF.

This clone appeared a few times. In DNA form, the CDR3 reads TGTGCCAGCAGCCGCTCAACTAGCGGCCACTCCTACAATGAGCAGTTCTTC. This codes for CASSRSTSGHSYNEQFF. The chain recombines TRBV14 with TRBJ2-1; 8 bases are shared with TRBD2. Germline V CDR1 and CDR2: SGHDN, FVKESK. The CDR3 runs 17 residues. With 4 bases clipped from V and 0 bases from J, the junction kept 8 bases outside the gene matches.

On this clone itself: One end of the junction does not line up with germline, which may come from a read error. This chain connects TRBV2 to TRBJ1-4; perhaps TRBD1 as D (5 bases). Germline assignment: CDR1 SNHLY and CDR2 FYNNEI. The CDR3 has 8 residues. In nucleotides, the CDR3 is TGTGCCAGCAGTCCCGGACAATTT. Residues: CASSPGQF.

The rearrangement links TRBV7-6 to TRBJ1-3; D gene ambiguous. Per germline, CDR1 SGHVS and CDR2 FNYEAQ. V was clipped by 8 bases and J by 3 bases, with 8 bases between them. The CDR3 totals 12 residues. The CDR3: CASLSDGNTIYF. The CDR3 bases are TGTGCCAGCTTAAGCGATGGAAACACCATATATTTT.

This clone was recorded only once. The V call is TRBV30, the J call TRBJ2-7; 7 bases are shared with TRBD1. With V trimmed by 4 bases and J by 3 bases, 12 bases remained unmatched. Germline CDR1 is GTSNPN and CDR2 is SVGIG (reference sequence). The CDR3 has 15 residues. The CDR3 nucleotides read TGTGCCTGGACGGACAGGCCTGTTTCCCTCTACGAGCAGTACTTC. Encoded protein: CAWTDRPVSLYEQYF.

The rearrangement links TRBV7-2 to TRBJ1-3; D not certain. There are 15 residues in the CDR3. The germline V and J ends were trimmed by 1 base and 0 bases, with 7 bases remaining between them. CDR1 is SGHTA and CDR2 is FQGNSA in the germline V gene. DNA for the CDR3: TGTGCCAGCAGCTTAGTGGCAGACTCTGGAAACACCATATATTTT. Amino acids: CASSLVADSGNTIYF.

The genes are TRBV6-5 and TRBJ1-5; 8 positions match TRBD1. V lost 5 bases to trimming and J lost 6 bases; unmatched junction nucleotides: 3. Germline V gene data show CDR1 as MNHEY and CDR2 as SVGAGI. The CDR3 is 13 residues long. The DNA for the CDR3 is TGTGCCAGCAGTCCAGGGGGCGGTCAGCCCCAGCATTTT. Protein product: CASSPGGGQPQHF.

CDR3 DNA sequence: TGTGCCAGCAGCACCGTCGGGGAGGGGGCCTACAATGAGCAGTTCTTC. Encoded protein: CASSTVGEGAYNEQFF. V and J are TRBV9 and TRBJ2-1, with D maybe TRBD2 (7 bases). The CDR3 spans 16 residues. The V and J ends lost 4 bases and 2 bases respectively, with 16 bases between them. Germline V CDR1 and CDR2: SGDLS, YYNGEE.

The chain carries TRBV6-5 and TRBJ2-5; 8 bases align to TRBD2. The end of the DNA is better explained by TRBJ2-7, so the J call may be wrong. Germline values: CDR1 MNHEY, CDR2 SVGAGI. The CDR3 spans 15 residues. The CDR3 DNA is TGTGCCAGCAGGGGCGAGGTAGCGGGGTCCTACGAGCAGTACTTC. Its translation: CASRGEVAGSYEQYF.

The chain links TRBV28 to TRBJ2-7; 9 bases are shared with TRBD2. Germline V gene data show CDR1 as MDHEN and CDR2 as SYDVKM. The length of the CDR3 is 15 residues. V lost 5 bases and J lost 4; bases outside the gene matches: 9. The CDR3 coding sequence is TGTGCCAGCAGTACCCCCGGGACTAGCAGTTACGAGCAGTACTTC. Amino acid sequence: CASSTPGTSSYEQYF.

The rearrangement uses TRBV14 and TRBJ2-7; possible D gene TRBD1, 7 bases. CDR1 is SGHDN and CDR2 is FVKESK in the germline V gene. The CDR3 loop spans 15 amino acids. V was clipped by 1 base and J by 2 bases, with 12 bases between them. This CDR3 reads CASSQGRGTAYEQYF. The CDR3, as DNA: TGTGCCAGCAGCCAAGGGCGCGGGACAGCCTACGAGCAGTACTTC.

The V call is TRBV30, the J call TRBJ2-1, with D possibly being TRBD2 (5 bases). The V gene's germline CDR1 is GTSNPN and CDR2 SVGIG (reference sequence). Trimming removed 0 bases from V and 0 bases from J, with 18 bases in between. CDR3 size: 18 residues. In DNA, the CDR3 is TGTGCCTGGAGTGTGGTGTCTAGCCATCCGAGCTCCTACAATGAGCAGTTCTTC. Its protein product is CAWSVVSSHPSSYNEQFF.

V usage is TRBV20-1 and J usage is TRBJ2-5, with D perhaps matching TRBD1 (5 bases). Germline loops: CDR1 DFQATT, CDR2 SNEGSKA (reference sequence). The CDR3 has 11 residues. The V and J ends lost 2 bases and 5 bases respectively, with 6 bases between them. CDR3 in amino acids: CSARTGETQYF. The CDR3 DNA reads TGCAGTGCTAGAACAGGCGAGACCCAGTACTTC.

The chain links TRBV2 to TRBJ2-7, with a weak D call TRBD1 (5 bases). With 6 bases removed from V and 0 bases from J, the gap between germline ends came to 9 bases. Per germline, CDR1 SNHLY and CDR2 FYNNEI. The CDR3 spans 13 residues. The chain's CDR3 is CASRHRSSYEQYF. The CDR3 bases are TGTGCCAGCAGACACAGGAGCTCCTACGAGCAGTACTTC.